This TCR beta chain was found in a study of T cell repertoires in cytomegalovirus infection (dated by TCRdb to between 2018 and 2021). About the full investigation: Peptide stimulations targeted recently identified HLA-C-restricted CMV epitopes, whose presentation resists viral immunomodulation, together with well-studied HLA-B-restricted epitopes. The HLA type of each donor mattered for the analysis, because public TCR beta signatures pointed to carriage of CMV infection along with the matching HLA type.

The study at large found these results: In both this cohort and an independent cohort of under 450 donors, the cumulative frequency of public TCR beta family members distinguished carriers of CMV infection plus the relevant HLA type. The ex vivo response was dominated by HLA-C-restricted CMV-specific TCR beta clonotypes, and the single most frequent clonotype in two of eight donors was supplied by these HLA-C-restricted clonotypes.

In the paper's terms, the treatment or condition label means: in vitro stimulation with specific CMV peptide epitopes to enrich CMV-specific T cells. V ends up 10 bases short and J 4 bases short, with an unmatched junction base count of 13. There are 14 amino acids in the CDR3, from cysteine to phenylalanine inclusive. Only the CDR3 DNA stays, 42 bases, in frame from base 1. For CDR1 and CDR2, the germline V gene lists MNHEY and SVGEGT. For sequencing, an Illumina HiSeq 1500 was employed. TCRdb itself trimmed the public reads at Q25 with fastp, ran MiXCR and retained productive beta chains. Each CDR3 protein gets just one entry, which takes the most common genes and DNA from the rows behind it. Present in this sample are about 890,000 distinct CDR3 sequences, about a third of which were seen just once. The ten top clones hold over 12% of the sample. Remarks on this clonotype: Its cognate antigen has yet to be identified. The input lacks base qualities; no much larger clone sits a single base away.

Rearrangement joined TRBV6-2 or TRBV6-3 to TRBJ2-7, with 7 bases aligning to TRBD1. This TCR came from a human donor in good health (CMV status not recorded). Some clones in this sample may be carry-over from other donors' samples. The source was cultured CD8+ T cells from PBMCs, collected from culture after CMV antigen stimulation. The DNA is as follows: TGTGCCACCTCCGGGACAGCTTCTCTTTACGAGCAGTACTTC. Translated, it reads CATSGTASLYEQYF.